This TCR beta chain is from a study of T cells expressing NK-cell markers. This CDR3 has 14 residues. Germline V lookup: CDR1 SQVTM, CDR2 ANQGSEA. TCRdb re-analyzed the 5' RACE reads; it lists each CDR3 protein once, without DNA. The table lists a few hundred thousand distinct CDR3 sequences. Sequencing input: blood T cells: a sorted CD56 or NKG2C T cell subset, CD4+ or CD8+ T cells, or bulk PBMC T cells (not recorded which). This clonotype was sampled from a man between 18 and 35 years old in good health. The chain uses TRBV29-1 and TRBJ2-5; TCRdb selects TRBD2, and the lack of DNA leaves this call unchecked. This chain's CDR3 is CSVEDGGRGETQYF.